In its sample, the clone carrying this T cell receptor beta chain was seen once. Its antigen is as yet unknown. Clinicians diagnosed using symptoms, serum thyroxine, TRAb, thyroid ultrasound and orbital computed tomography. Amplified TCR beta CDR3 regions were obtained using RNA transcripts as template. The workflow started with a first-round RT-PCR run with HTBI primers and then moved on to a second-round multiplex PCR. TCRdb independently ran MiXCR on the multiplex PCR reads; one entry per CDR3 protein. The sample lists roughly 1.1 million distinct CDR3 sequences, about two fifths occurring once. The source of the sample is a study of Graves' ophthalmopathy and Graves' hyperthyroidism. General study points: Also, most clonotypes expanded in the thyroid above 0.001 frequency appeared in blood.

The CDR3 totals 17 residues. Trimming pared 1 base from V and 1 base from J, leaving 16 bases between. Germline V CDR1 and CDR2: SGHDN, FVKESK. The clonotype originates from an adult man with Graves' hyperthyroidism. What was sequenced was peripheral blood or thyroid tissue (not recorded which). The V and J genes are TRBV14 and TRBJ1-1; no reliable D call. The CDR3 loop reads CASSQGGWYTANTEAFF. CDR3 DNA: TGTGCCAGCAGCCAAGGGGGTTGGTACACGGCGAACACTGAAGCTTTCTTT. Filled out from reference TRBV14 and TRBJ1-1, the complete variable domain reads EAGVTQFPSHSVIEKGQTVTLRCDPISGHDNLYWYRRVMGKEIKFLLHFVKESKQDESGMPNNRFLAERTGGTYSTLKVQPAELEDSGVYFCASSQGGWYTANTEAFFGQGTRLTVV.